This T cell receptor (beta chain) was sequenced during a study of shared clonotypes between healthy human individuals. Findings and caveats of the study: Some clonotypes were shared by all four sorted-subset donors, while others were not shared. The non-shared ones had lower generation probabilities than the shared ones.

With V trimmed by 10 bases and J by 4 bases, 12 bases remained unmatched. The CDR3 is made up of 14 amino acids. Germline assignment: CDR1 MNHNS and CDR2 SASEGT. With respect to this clone: Its antigen remains unidentified.

Replicate PCRs for sorted subsets used around 200 ng DNA; this equaled 25,000 to 35,000 T cell genomes. The method was immunoSEQ multiplex PCR; TCRdb's version includes in-frame clones alone and lacks a portion of them. The sample includes about 600,000 clones, more than 95% of them seen just once. The chain uses TRBV6-1 and TRBJ1-2; 7 bases are a match to TRBD1. This clonotype originated in a woman in her 30s in good health. The sample consisted of naive CD4+ T cells sorted from blood. Subset defined: CD45RA+ positively selected. CDR3 in DNA: TGTGCCACCGACCTCCCCGACAGGGTCTATGGCTACACCTTC. Translated: CATDLPDRVYGYTF.